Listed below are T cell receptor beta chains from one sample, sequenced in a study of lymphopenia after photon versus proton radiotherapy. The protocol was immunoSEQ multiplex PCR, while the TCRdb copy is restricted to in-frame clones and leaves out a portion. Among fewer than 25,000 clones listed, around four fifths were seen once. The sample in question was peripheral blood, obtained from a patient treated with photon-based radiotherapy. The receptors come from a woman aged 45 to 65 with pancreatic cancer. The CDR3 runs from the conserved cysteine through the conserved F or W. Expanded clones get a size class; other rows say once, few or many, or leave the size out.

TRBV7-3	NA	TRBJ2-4	CASSLTAGQEDIQYF
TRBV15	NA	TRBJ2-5	CAAGPQRGETQYF
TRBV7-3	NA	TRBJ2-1	CASSLMSSGGGSGYNEQFF
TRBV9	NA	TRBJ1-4	CASSQSTGRTLFF
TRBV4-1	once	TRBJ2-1	CASSQVPAGVDNEQFF
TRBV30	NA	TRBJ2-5	CAWSPTLSGGWETQYF
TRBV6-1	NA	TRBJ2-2	CASALGRGSTGELFF
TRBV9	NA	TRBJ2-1	CASSVGSVNEQFF
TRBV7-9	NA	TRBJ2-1	CASSARDRTYNEQFF
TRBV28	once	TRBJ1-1	CASSLGDMYEAFF
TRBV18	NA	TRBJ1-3	CASSIFPGSERNTIYF
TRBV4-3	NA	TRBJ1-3	CASSQEGGSGNTIYF
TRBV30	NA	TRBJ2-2	CAWSRVGIEAGELFF
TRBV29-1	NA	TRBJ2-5	CSVRQPQETQYF
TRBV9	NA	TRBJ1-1	CASSAQTGNTEAFF
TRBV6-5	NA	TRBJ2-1	CASSYVGTGSNEQFF
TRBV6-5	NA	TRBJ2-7	CATRHRSYEQYF
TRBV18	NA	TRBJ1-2	CASSQQQGPDYYGYTF
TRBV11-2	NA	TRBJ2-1	CASSVLEFYEQFF
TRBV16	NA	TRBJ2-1	CASSPLGASGNEQFF
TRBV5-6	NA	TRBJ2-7	CASSLSTGETYEQYF
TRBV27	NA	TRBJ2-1	CASSLSGTPTNEQFF
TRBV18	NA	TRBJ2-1	CASSPKLAGTYNEQFF
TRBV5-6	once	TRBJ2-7	CASSSTSGRLTYEQYF
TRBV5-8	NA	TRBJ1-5	CASSSTGTAANIRHF
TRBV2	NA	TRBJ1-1	CASRGTGMITEAFF
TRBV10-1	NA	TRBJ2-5	CASSPTFGETQYF